Listed below are T cell receptor beta chains from one sample, sequenced in a study of human T cells and chemical hapten exposure. TCRdb re-called the 5' RACE reads through MiXCR, storing one row per CDR3 protein. The top ten clones hold about 2.2% of a sample with tens of thousands of distinct CDR3 sequences, roughly 8% of them seen once. The receptors shown here come from a male donor in good health. Each CDR3 is given with its conserved first and last residue.

TRBV20-1	TRBJ2-7	CSARVVGGNEQYF
TRBV29-1	TRBJ2-3	CSVQRETDTQYF
TRBV6-5	TRBJ2-2	CASSYRPNTGELFF
TRBV6-5	TRBJ2-7	CASSFTEDGITYEQYF
TRBV6-5	TRBJ2-7	CASSYRDKTYEQYF
TRBV6-1	TRBJ2-7	CATSRRAYEQYF
TRBV7-6	TRBJ2-7	CASRPGGAYEQYF
TRBV20-1	TRBJ1-6	CSASGGDSPLHF
TRBV11-2	TRBJ2-7	CASSLDRAILHEQYF
TRBV5-1	TRBJ2-1	CASSPGQGCSNEQFF
TRBV6-4	TRBJ2-3	CASRGLAGDTQYF
TRBV29-1	TRBJ2-2	CSVELLGPGGELFF
TRBV20-1	TRBJ2-2	CSARIGGQSQGRTGELFF
TRBV7-9	TRBJ2-1	CASSSPGGGNEQFF
TRBV29-1	TRBJ2-5	CSVGEDYETQYF
TRBV7-2	TRBJ2-1	CASLNSWSSYNEQFF
TRBV19	TRBJ2-3	CASSRLTGGRTDTQYF
TRBV10-3	TRBJ2-2	CAVLAGVHTGELFF
TRBV6-5	TRBJ2-7	CASSYSISKTYEQYF
TRBV7-2	TRBJ2-2	CASSSAGGSGELFF
TRBV29-1	TRBJ1-1	CSVEDGSKGAAEAFF
TRBV5-4	TRBJ1-1	CASSLEIWGAQDTEAFF
TRBV4-1	TRBJ2-5	CASSQRTVLLQETQYF
TRBV12-3/TRBV12-4	TRBJ1-1	CASSLGPAEAFF
TRBV20-1	TRBJ1-1	CSAIGTEAFF
TRBV9	TRBJ1-6	CASSGSSSYNSPLHF
TRBV20-1	TRBJ2-5	CSADGVAETQYF
TRBV7-2	TRBJ1-6	CASSLASQGNSPLHF
TRBV5-1	TRBJ2-5	CASSLEPGLETQYF
TRBV6-1	TRBJ2-1	CASSPETLAGGGNEQFF
TRBV2	TRBJ2-1	CASRGLAGNNEQFF
TRBV6-5	TRBJ1-5	CASSRDRSNQPQHF
TRBV7-2	TRBJ2-3	CASSLDGGDGITDTQYF
TRBV6-5	TRBJ2-2	CASSYGRGRADTGELFF
TRBV12-3/TRBV12-4	TRBJ1-1	CASSLRPDTEAFF
TRBV18	TRBJ1-5	CASSPQEFHSNQPQHF
TRBV29-1	TRBJ2-3	CSASAGTSGRAPDTQYF
TRBV12-5	TRBJ1-2	CASGAGRQGANYGYTF
TRBV5-1	TRBJ2-3	CASSLGDPDTQYF
TRBV20-1	TRBJ2-7	CSARGSGGYEQYF
TRBV5-1	TRBJ2-5	CASSEHSGGEETQYF
TRBV2	TRBJ2-1	CASSPGTENEQFF
TRBV29-1	TRBJ1-1	CSVGRGGTEAFF
TRBV15	TRBJ2-4	CATSRQLAGDFLAKNIQYF